Reported below is one TCR beta chain. As processed by the authors: Counts of nucleated cells, estimated from reference gene primer amplification, were obtained. The table came from immunoSEQ multiplex PCR; TCRdb's copy has only in-frame clones and leaves some out. The DNA was the basis for D and trimming; V, J and clone size are from that table. This table has about 200,000 clones, about 93% appearing once. Germline CDR1 SNHLY, CDR2 FYNNEI. V lost 3 bases, J lost 4 bases, and 15 bases lay in between. This CDR3 has 16 amino acids. These data are taken from a study of blood T cell repertoires in COVID-19.

The receptor's source is a man aged 55 to 70 with COVID-19, enrolled during active disease. The sequencing sample was made of peripheral blood. The V call is TRBV2, the J call TRBJ2-2; the D gene is possibly TRBD2 (7 bases). DNA of the CDR3: TGTGCCAGCAGTGACCGGGGGGCGTTCGGCACCGGGGAGCTGTTTTTT. Translation gives CASSDRGAFGTGELFF.